These 14 T cell receptor beta chains share one sample of origin, sequenced in a study of T cell clonality in common variable immunodeficiency. Study-wide results and caveats: Reportedly, TCR beta sequences from common variable immunodeficiency showed fewer deletions and N-nucleotide insertions.

Data came from immunoSEQ multiplex PCR; TCRdb stores just in-frame clones and leaves some out. The table lists 30,000 to 35,000 clones, with no singletons. These receptors' antigens are unknown. The sample was peripheral blood mononuclear cells. These receptors were taken from a human donor with common variable immunodeficiency.

This clone appeared many times. The read ends 3 residues early relative to the CDR3; the germline J gene fills the gap. The chain joins TRBV18 to TRBJ1-4; 8 bases agree with TRBD1. V was clipped by 5 bases and J by 3 bases; unmatched bases: 8. The CDR3 runs 16 residues. Looked up from germline, CDR1 is KGHSH and CDR2 is LQKENI. CDR3 in amino acids: CASSGTGDLANEKLFF. The DNA read from the CDR3 is TGTGCCAGCTCAGGGACAGGCGATTTGGCTAATGAAAAA.

With regard to this clone: The read comes to an end 3 residues before the CDR3 does, leaving the germline J gene to fill in the end. This chain joins TRBV7-9 and TRBJ1-1, with D uncertain. The CDR3 is 14 residues long. Trimming pared 5 bases from V and 6 bases from J, leaving 16 bases between. The germline V gene has CDR1 SEHNR and CDR2 FQNEAQ (reference sequence). The DNA read from the CDR3 is TGTGCCAGCAGCCGAGACATTGGTAGGTCTGAA. Protein sequence: CASSRDIGRSE. The complete CDR3 reads CASSRDIGRSEAFF.

The sample holds a few counts of this clone. The read terminates 3 residues ahead of where the CDR3 ends, so the germline J gene completes it. In the same sample, other DNA sequences code for this CDR3. The rearrangement joins TRBV6-1 to TRBJ2-7; perhaps TRBD2 as D (5 bases). Germline loops: CDR1 MNHNS, CDR2 SASEGT. This CDR3 region has 12 residues. Trimming shortened V by 2 bases and J by 4 bases, and 6 bases separated the two germline ends. The sequenced CDR3 bases are TGTGCCAGCAGTGAAAGAGGGTACGAG. Amino acid sequence: CASSERGYE. The CDR3 in full is CASSERGYEQYF.

This clone was counted a few times. The CDR3 goes on 3 residues after the read ends, and that part is filled in from the germline J gene. The gene calls are TRBV19 and TRBJ1-5; 8 bases line up with TRBD1. CDR3 length: 14 amino acids. Germline assignment: CDR1 LNHDA and CDR2 SQIVND (reference sequence). The trim removed 4 bases at V and 7 bases at J, leaving 6 bases unmatched. Partial CDR3 DNA: TGTGCCAGTAGTACAACAGGGGGTGGGCAGCCC. As protein: CASSTTGGGQP. The entire CDR3 protein is CASSTTGGGQPQHF.

This clone is classed as medium-sized. The read ends 3 residues before the CDR3 terminus; that terminus is restored from the germline J gene. V is TRBV15 and J is TRBJ1-1, with TRBD1 matching 9 bases. CDR1 LNHNV and CDR2 YYDKDF come from the germline V gene (reference sequence). This CDR3 contains 15 residues. The CDR3 loop is CATSKLQGAGGKAFF. The covered CDR3 bases are TGTGCCACCAGCAAACTACAGGGGGCTGGCGGCAAG.

To note about this clone: Read sequence stops 3 residues before the CDR3 end, and the germline J gene provides the missing end. The rearrangement joins TRBV6-2 or TRBV6-3 to TRBJ2-7, with 7 positions matching TRBD1. V gave up 8 bases and J gave up 5 bases; unmatched junction bases: 12. CDR3 length: 14 residues. Germline V gives CDR1 MNHEY, CDR2 SVGEGT. Incomplete CDR3 DNA: TGTGCCAGCCGCTGGAGACAGGGTGTGGACGAG. Translation gives CASRWRQGVDE. The CDR3, in full, reads CASRWRQGVDEQYF.

This clone was detected many times. The read finishes 3 residues shy of the CDR3 end, and the germline J gene is used to complete it. This chain joins TRBV10-3 and TRBJ2-2; TRBD2 is a possible D gene (6 bases). Trimming took off 5 bases at V and 0 bases at J, with 13 bases between the two ends. Germline CDR1 is ENHRY and CDR2 is SYGVKD. This CDR3 spans 16 amino acids. The part of the CDR3 DNA that was read is TGTGCCATCAGTAACTTAGCGGCACCGAACACCGGGGAG. Protein product: CAISNLAAPNTGE. The whole CDR3 sequence reads CAISNLAAPNTGELFF.

CDR3 DNA, as far as it was read: TGTGCCAGCTCACCAATACAGGGACAAGAGACC. Protein: CASSPIQGQET. The CDR3 in its entirety is CASSPIQGQETQYF. The V and J genes are TRBV18 and TRBJ2-5, with D possibly TRBD1 on 6 matching bases. The read ends 3 residues before the CDR3 terminus; that terminus is restored from the germline J gene. Trimming pared 2 bases from V and 2 bases from J, leaving 9 bases between. CDR1 is KGHSH and CDR2 is LQKENI in the germline V gene. This CDR3 has 14 amino acids.

With regard to this clone: The read stops 3 residues short of the end of the CDR3; the missing end is completed from the germline J gene. The chain carries TRBV5-6 and TRBJ1-1, with D perhaps TRBD1 (5 bases). The CDR3 runs 14 residues. CDR1 and CDR2 from the germline V gene are SGHDT and YYEEEE. Between the trimmed V and J ends, which lost 1 base and 4 bases, there was a span of 11 bases. The CDR3 DNA, read in part, is TGTGCCAGCAGCTTGTGGGGCACGGGCACTGAA. Protein sequence: CASSLWGTGTE. The complete CDR3 reads CASSLWGTGTEAFF.

This clone was picked up many times. The CDR3 end lies 3 residues beyond the end of the read and is filled in from the germline J gene. The chain carries TRBV19 and TRBJ2-6; 12 nucleotides agree with TRBD1. The CDR3 runs 15 residues. Germline CDR1 LNHDA, CDR2 SQIVND (reference sequence). V gave up 5 bases and J gave up 8 bases; unmatched junction bases: 4. This CDR3 is CASSPGTGGTNVLTF. CDR3 bases read: TGTGCCAGTAGTCCCGGGACAGGGGGCACCAACGTC. Based on the CDR3 plus reference TRBV19 and TRBJ2-6, the full variable domain is DGGITQSPKYLFRKEGQNVTLSCEQNLNHDAMYWYRQDPGQGLRLIYYSQIVNDFQKGDIAEGYSVSREKKESFPLTVTSAQKNPTAFYLCASSPGTGGTNVLTFGAGSRLTVL.

This clone was seen only a few times. The read terminates 3 residues ahead of where the CDR3 ends, so the germline J gene completes it. V and J are TRBV30 and TRBJ1-1; D is possibly TRBD1 (5 bases). With 5 bases removed from V and 1 base from J, the gap between germline ends came to 14 bases. Per germline, CDR1 GTSNPN and CDR2 SVGIG (reference sequence). The CDR3 runs to 14 residues. Incomplete CDR3 DNA: TGTGCCTGGGTTACAGGAGTCTGGAACACTGAA. Amino acids: CAWVTGVWNTE. From start to end, the CDR3 is CAWVTGVWNTEAFF.

This clone was found a few times. The DNA read from the CDR3 is TGCAGTGCCGCTGGGACAATACAAGAGACC. It specifies CSAAGTIQET. The whole CDR3 sequence reads CSAAGTIQETQYF. The chain recombines TRBV20-1 with TRBJ2-5; D may be TRBD1 (6 bases). The sequence runs out 3 residues before the end of the CDR3; the remainder is reconstructed from the germline J gene. Trimming removed 6 bases at V and 2 bases at J, with 13 bases between. The CDR3 covers 13 residues. The germline V gene encodes CDR1 DFQATT and CDR2 SNEGSKA (reference sequence).

The sample holds many counts of this clone. This CDR3 reads CSVVGETYNEQFF. The CDR3 bases that were read are TGCAGCGTCGTAGGGGAGACCTACAATGAG. The chain is built from TRBV29-1 and TRBJ2-1, with D tentatively TRBD1 or TRBD2 (5 bases each). Read data end 3 residues before the CDR3 end; the end is taken from the germline J gene. CDR1 is SQVTM and CDR2 is ANQGSEA in the germline V gene. The CDR3 totals 13 residues. V was shortened by 6 bases and J by 2 bases, with 11 bases between the two germline ends.

With regard to this clone: Read coverage stops 3 residues before the CDR3 terminus; the germline J gene supplies the remainder. The J gene is TRBJ1-1, the V gene TRBV19; perhaps TRBD1 as D (6 bases). From germline, CDR1 is LNHDA and CDR2 SQIVND (reference sequence). The CDR3 length is 13 residues. Trimming removed 8 bases from V and 4 bases from J, with 14 bases in between. The CDR3 loop is CASETGQGTEAFF. The CDR3 DNA, read in part, is TGTGCCAGTGAGACAGGTCAGGGCACTGAA. Variable domain in full (rest from reference TRBV19 and TRBJ1-1): DGGITQSPKYLFRKEGQNVTLSCEQNLNHDAMYWYRQDPGQGLRLIYYSQIVNDFQKGDIAEGYSVSREKKESFPLTVTSAQKNPTAFYLCASETGQGTEAFFGQGTRLTVV.